Listed here are 9 T cell receptor beta chains from one sample, sequenced in a study of blood T cell repertoires in COVID-19. Sequencing was performed with immunoSEQ multiplex PCR; in TCRdb, only in-frame clones are kept and a portion is missing. This sample has fewer than 450,000 clones; 90% occur once, and the top ten carry less than 0.75%. Sequencing was performed on PBMCs or T cells enriched from blood (not recorded which). These receptors all come from a man between 18 and 29 years old who had recovered from COVID-19.

The genes are TRBV19 and TRBJ2-1; the match to TRBD2 covers 9 bases. The CDR3 is 17 residues long. Germline V CDR1 and CDR2: LNHDA, SQIVND (reference sequence). With V trimmed by 0 bases and J by 5 bases, 8 bases remained unmatched. CDR3 sequence reads: CASSIDNSGSPNNEQFF. The CDR3 region has the DNA TGTGCCAGTAGTATAGATAATAGCGGGAGTCCCAACAATGAGCAGTTCTTC.

The chain couples TRBV27 to TRBJ1-4; 7 bases match TRBD1. Germline V CDR1 and CDR2: MNHEY, SMNVEV (reference sequence). Unmatched junction bases numbered 16, after V lost 7 bases and J lost 2 bases. This CDR3 is 18 amino acids long. CDR3 DNA sequence: TGTGCCAGCAAACCTTTTTTAGGAGGAGGGGGCACTAATGAAAAACTGTTTTTT. Encoded protein: CASKPFLGGGGTNEKLFF.

This chain links TRBV5-4 with TRBJ1-2; 7 bases are a match to TRBD1. The CDR3 consists of 16 residues. Germline V gives CDR1 SGHNT, CDR2 YYREEE (reference sequence). The V gene end was trimmed by 0 bases and the J gene end by 2 bases; junction bases not matched to a gene: 7. Here the CDR3 DNA reads TGTGCCAGCAGCTTGGGACAGGGAACCACAAACTATGGCTACACCTTC. Protein product: CASSLGQGTTNYGYTF.

V gene TRBV5-4 combines with J gene TRBJ2-1; 10 positions match TRBD2. V was pared by 0 bases and J by 3 bases, with 6 bases of the junction left unmatched. There are 17 residues in the CDR3. Germline V gene data show CDR1 as SGHNT and CDR2 as YYREEE (reference sequence). The CDR3 region has the DNA TGTGCCAGCAGCTTGGAAGCGGGAGGGGGGTACTACAATGAGCAGTTCTTC. Protein sequence: CASSLEAGGGYYNEQFF.

The CDR3 coding sequence is TGTGCCAGCAGAATCGGGACATTGTCCTACGAGCAGTACTTC. Translated: CASRIGTLSYEQYF. J is TRBJ2-7 and V is TRBV2, with a possible D match to TRBD1 (6 bases). Trimming removed 6 bases at V and 1 base at J, with 13 bases between. This CDR3 is 14 amino acids long. Per the germline V gene, CDR1 is SNHLY and CDR2 is FYNNEI.

The chain links TRBV11-2 to TRBJ2-5, with TRBD2 identical over 9 bases. This CDR3 contains 15 residues. With V trimmed by 6 bases and J by 4 bases, 9 bases remained unmatched. Germline V gene sequence: CDR1 SGHAT, CDR2 FQNNGV. The CDR3 DNA reads TGTGCCAGCAGGATAGAGGGACTAGCATCAGAGACCCAGTACTTC. Its protein product is CASRIEGLASETQYF.

CDR3 in amino acids: CASSFGDRNKAFF. CDR3 nucleotides: TGTGCCAGCAGCTTCGGAGACAGAAACAAAGCTTTCTTT. The J gene is TRBJ1-1, the V gene TRBV7-9; TRBD1 is a possible D gene (5 bases). CDR3 length equals 13 residues. Germline values: CDR1 SEHNR, CDR2 FQNEAQ (reference sequence). Trimming took off 3 bases at V and 9 bases at J, with 14 bases between the two ends.

The chain uses TRBV5-6 and TRBJ2-1; 9 nucleotides line up with TRBD1. Germline CDR1 reads SGHDT; CDR2 reads YYEEEE. V shed 5 bases and J 4 bases; nucleotides not matched to a gene: 7. The CDR3 has 15 amino acids. Written as DNA, the CDR3 is TGTGCCAGCAGTTCGACAGGGGGAACTTACAATGAGCAGTTCTTC. This codes for CASSSTGGTYNEQFF.

This clone was detected a few times. The chain recombines TRBV10-1 with TRBJ2-1; 8 nucleotides align to TRBD2. Losses at the gene ends were 5 bases for V and 14 bases for J; bases not matched to a gene: 14. CDR3 length: 14 residues. Germline lookup yields CDR1 WNHNN and CDR2 SYGVQD (reference sequence). Here the CDR3 reads CASSSSSNSGMEFF. CDR3 coding DNA: TGCGCCAGCAGTTCGTCGTCGAATAGCGGGATGGAGTTCTTC.